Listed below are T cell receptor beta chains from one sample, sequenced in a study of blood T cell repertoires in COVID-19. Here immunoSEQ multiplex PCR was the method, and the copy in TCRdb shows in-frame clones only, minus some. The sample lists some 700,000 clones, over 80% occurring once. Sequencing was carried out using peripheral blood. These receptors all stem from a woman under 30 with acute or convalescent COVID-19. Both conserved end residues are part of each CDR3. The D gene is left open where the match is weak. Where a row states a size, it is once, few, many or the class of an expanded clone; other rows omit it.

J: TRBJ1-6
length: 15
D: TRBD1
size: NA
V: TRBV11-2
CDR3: CASSFRQGYNSPLHF
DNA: TGTGCCAGCAGCTTTAGACAGGGTTATAATTCACCCCTCCACTTT

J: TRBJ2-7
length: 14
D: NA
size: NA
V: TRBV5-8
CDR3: CASRTRRGSYEQYF
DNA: TGTGCCAGCAGGACCCGACGGGGATCCTACGAGCAGTACTTC

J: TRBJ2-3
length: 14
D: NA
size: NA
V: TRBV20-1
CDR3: CSASGDTSTDTQYF
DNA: TGCAGTGCTAGTGGGGACACTAGCACAGATACGCAGTATTTT

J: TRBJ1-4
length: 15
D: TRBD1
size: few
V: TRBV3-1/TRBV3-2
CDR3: CASSQDPTGREKLFF
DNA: TGTGCCAGCAGCCAAGACCCGACAGGGCGGGAAAAACTGTTTTTT

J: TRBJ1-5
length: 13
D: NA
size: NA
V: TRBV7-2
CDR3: CASSLNTGMPQHF
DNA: TGTGCCAGCAGCTTAAACACAGGGATGCCCCAGCATTTT

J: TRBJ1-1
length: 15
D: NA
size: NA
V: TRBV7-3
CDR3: CASSQVPGMNTEAFF
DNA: TGTGCCAGCAGCCAAGTGCCGGGGATGAACACTGAAGCTTTCTTT

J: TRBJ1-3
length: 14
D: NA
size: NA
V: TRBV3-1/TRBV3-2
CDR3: CASSHGSSGNTIYF
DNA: TGTGCCAGCAGCCATGGGAGCTCTGGAAACACCATATATTTT

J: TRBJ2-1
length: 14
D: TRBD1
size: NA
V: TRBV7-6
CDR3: CASSHGTGTYEQFF
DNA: TGTGCCAGCAGCCACGGGACAGGAACTTATGAGCAGTTCTTC

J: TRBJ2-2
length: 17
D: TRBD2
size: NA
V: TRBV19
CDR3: CASSIQGLVSGAGELFF
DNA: TGTGCCAGTAGTATACAGGGACTAGTCAGTGGGGCCGGGGAGCTGTTTTTT

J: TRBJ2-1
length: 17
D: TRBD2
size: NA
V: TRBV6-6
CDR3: CASSLTSGGSRYNEQFF
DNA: TGTGCCAGCAGTCTGACTAGCGGGGGGTCAAGATACAATGAGCAGTTCTTC

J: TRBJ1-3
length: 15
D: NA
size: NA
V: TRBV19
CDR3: CASSTLRQAGNTIYF
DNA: TGTGCCAGTAGTACACTCAGACAGGCTGGAAACACCATATATTTT

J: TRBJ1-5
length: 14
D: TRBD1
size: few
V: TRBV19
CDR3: CASSPRQGAQPQHF
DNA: TGTGCCAGTAGTCCGAGACAGGGAGCTCAGCCCCAGCATTTT

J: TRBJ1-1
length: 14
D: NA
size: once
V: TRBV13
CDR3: CASSFRTVRLEAFF
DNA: TGTGCCAGCAGCTTCCGGACAGTCAGATTGGAAGCTTTCTTT

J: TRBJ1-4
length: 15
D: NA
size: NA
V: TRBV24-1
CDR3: CATSDLGGRGEKLFF
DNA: TGTGCCACCAGTGATTTGGGGGGGAGGGGTGAAAAACTGTTTTTT

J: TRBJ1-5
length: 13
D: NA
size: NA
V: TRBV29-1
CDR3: CSVSTGGGQPQHF
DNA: TGCAGCGTATCGACAGGCGGGGGTCAGCCCCAGCATTTT

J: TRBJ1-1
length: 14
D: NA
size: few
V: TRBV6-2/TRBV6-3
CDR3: CASSSKDRLPEAFF
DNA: TGTGCCAGCAGCTCCAAGGACAGACTCCCTGAAGCTTTCTTT

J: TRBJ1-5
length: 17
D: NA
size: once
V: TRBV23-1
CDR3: CASIKEGDQIKIQPQHF
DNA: TGCGCCAGCATAAAGGAGGGCGACCAGATCAAAATCCAGCCCCAGCATTTT

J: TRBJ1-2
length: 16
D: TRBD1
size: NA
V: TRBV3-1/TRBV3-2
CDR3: CASSQDISKGAGGYTF
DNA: TGTGCCAGCAGCCAAGATATAAGTAAGGGGGCGGGTGGCTACACCTTC

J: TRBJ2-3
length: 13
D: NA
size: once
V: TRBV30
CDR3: CAWEGDNLNTQYF
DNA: TGTGCCTGGGAGGGGGATAATTTGAATACGCAGTATTTT

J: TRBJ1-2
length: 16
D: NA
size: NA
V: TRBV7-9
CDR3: CASSFPPGGRSYGYTF
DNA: TGTGCCAGCAGCTTTCCCCCCGGGGGGCGCAGCTATGGCTACACCTTC

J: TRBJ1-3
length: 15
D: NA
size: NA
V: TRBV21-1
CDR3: CARRTALSSGNTIYF
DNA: TGTGCCAGGAGGACAGCCCTTTCCTCTGGAAACACCATATATTTT

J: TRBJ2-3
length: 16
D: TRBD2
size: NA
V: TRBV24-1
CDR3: CATSDLFPGGRDTQYF
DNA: TGTGCCACCAGTGATTTGTTTCCGGGGGGGAGAGATACGCAGTATTTT

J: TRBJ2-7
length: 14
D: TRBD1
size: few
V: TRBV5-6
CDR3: CASSWAGTGYEQYF
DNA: TGTGCCAGCAGCTGGGCCGGGACAGGCTACGAGCAGTACTTC

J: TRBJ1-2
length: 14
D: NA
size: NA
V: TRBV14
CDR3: CASSPPRPIYGYTF
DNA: TGTGCCAGCAGCCCCCCCAGGCCCATTTATGGCTACACCTTC

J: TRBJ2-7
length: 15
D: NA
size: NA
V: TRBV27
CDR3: CASSPPLVPEEEQYF
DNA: TGTGCCAGCAGTCCCCCGCTTGTGCCCGAGGAGGAGCAGTACTTC

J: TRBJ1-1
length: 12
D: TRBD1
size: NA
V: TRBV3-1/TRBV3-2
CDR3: CASSPGGTEAFF
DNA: TGTGCCAGCAGCCCAGGGGGCACTGAAGCTTTCTTT

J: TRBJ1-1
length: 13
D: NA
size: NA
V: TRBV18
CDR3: CASSLVVNTEAFF
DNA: TGTGCCAGCTCACTCGTTGTGAACACTGAAGCTTTCTTT